A single sample gave rise to the 19 T cell receptor beta chains below, sequenced in a study of preoperative IRX-2 immunotherapy in early breast cancer (dated by TCRdb to between 2018 and 2021). Library construction relied on the immunoSEQ multiplex PCR assay. TCRdb holds this immuneACCESS table with in-frame rearrangements only. Some clones are missing; in checked studies, unresolved V genes explain under half, and the rest has no known cause. Here the sample has fewer than 70,000 clones; around 94% occur a single time. The ten largest clones capture under 2% of the sample. The meaning of the sample's treatment or condition label: preoperative locoregional IRX-2 cytokine immunotherapy. This sample was gathered from a patient treated with IRX-2 immunotherapy. Receptors were obtained from a human donor with breast cancer.

V is TRBV30 and J is TRBJ1-3; D unclear. Trimming left V 1 base short and J 6 bases short, with 10 bases between. Germline lookup yields CDR1 GTSNPN and CDR2 SVGIG (reference sequence). The CDR3 totals 13 residues. The CDR3 reads CAWSGGFANTIYF. DNA for the CDR3: TGTGCCTGGAGTGGGGGTTTTGCAAACACCATATATTTT.

The chain carries TRBV7-3 and TRBJ2-3; D is perhaps TRBD1 or TRBD2 (5 bases each). The CDR3 runs to 13 residues. The germline CDR1 and CDR2 sequences are SGHTA and FQGTGA. Trimming cost V 2 bases and J 4 bases, with 7 bases left between them. The CDR3 nucleotides are TGTGCCAGCAGCTTAGGGGGATCAGATACGCAGTATTTT. As protein: CASSLGGSDTQYF.

V and J are TRBV9 and TRBJ2-7, with 9 nucleotides matching TRBD1. Germline lookup yields CDR1 SGDLS and CDR2 YYNGEE. Losses at the gene ends were 0 bases for V and 4 bases for J; bases not matched to a gene: 5. This CDR3 comprises 15 residues. DNA of the CDR3: TGTGCCAGCAGCGTAGCGGACAGGGGTACTTACGAGCAGTACTTC. This codes for CASSVADRGTYEQYF.

The chain uses TRBV29-1 and TRBJ2-3; D uncertain. The CDR3 length is 10 residues. V lost 8 bases and J 2 bases, leaving 5 bases between the germline ends. Germline assignment: CDR1 SQVTM and CDR2 ANQGSEA. CDR3 in DNA: TGCAGCTCCAACACAGATACGCAGTATTTT. Translating it yields CSSNTDTQYF.

This clone has just a few counts. The V gene is TRBV7-2, the J gene TRBJ1-5, with 7 positions matching TRBD1. Losses at the gene ends were 5 bases for V and 0 bases for J; bases not matched to a gene: 4. The germline V gene encodes CDR1 SGHTA and CDR2 FQGNSA. The CDR3 runs to 15 residues. CDR3 nucleotides: TGTGCCAGCAGCCCAGGGGGAAGTAGCAATCAGCCCCAGCATTTT. Translating it yields CASSPGGSSNQPQHF.

The V gene is TRBV18, the J gene TRBJ2-1, with D possibly TRBD1 on 5 matching bases. The CDR3 spans 14 residues. The V end lost 3 bases, the J end lost 6 bases, and 12 bases lay between the germline ends. Germline V CDR1 and CDR2: KGHSH, LQKENI. The CDR3 DNA follows: TGTGCCAGCTCACCGAACGGCCAGGGCAATGAGCAGTTCTTC. Translated, it gives CASSPNGQGNEQFF.

This clone has only a few counts. This chain's CDR3 is CASSFPGESYEQYF. CDR3 in DNA: TGTGCCAGTAGCTTTCCGGGAGAGTCCTACGAGCAGTACTTC. The rearrangement joins TRBV19 to TRBJ2-7; weak D call: TRBD2 (6 bases). The germline CDR1 and CDR2 sequences are LNHDA and SQIVND (reference sequence). CDR3 length equals 14 residues. V was pared by 6 bases and J by 1 base, with 13 bases between. The variable domain in full, with the rest retrieved from reference TRBV19 and TRBJ2-7, is DGGITQSPKYLFRKEGQNVTLSCEQNLNHDAMYWYRQDPGQGLRLIYYSQIVNDFQKGDIAEGYSVSREKKESFPLTVTSAQKNPTAFYLCASSFPGESYEQYFGPGTRLTVT.

This clone was recorded a few times. The rearrangement links TRBV2 to TRBJ1-4; no clear D. The germline V gene encodes CDR1 SNHLY and CDR2 FYNNEI. The V and J ends lost 6 bases and 2 bases respectively, with 16 bases between them. This CDR3 comprises 16 residues. CDR3 bases: TGTGCCAGCAGGAGGGCGATGGGCGGGACTAATGAAAAACTGTTTTTT. Encoded protein: CASRRAMGGTNEKLFF.

V gene TRBV21-1 combines with J gene TRBJ2-2; the D call in the table, TRBD1, was not verified against the DNA. TRBV21-1 is classified as a pseudogene. This CDR3 is built from 17 residues. The CDR3 loop is CASSRPGTGGNTGELFF. The CDR3 nucleotides are TGTGCCAGCAGCAGACCGGGGACAGGGGGGAACACCGGGGAGCTGTTTTTT.

The chain links TRBV6-5 to TRBJ1-4, with D perhaps TRBD1 (5 bases). CDR3 length: 16 residues. V shed 4 bases and J shed 7 bases, with 19 bases lying between them. The germline V gene has CDR1 MNHEY and CDR2 SVGAGI. The CDR3, as DNA: TGTGCCAGCAGTTCGGGACGAGATTATGGCGGTGAAAAACTGTTTTTT. This gives the protein CASSSGRDYGGEKLFF.

The V gene is TRBV27, the J gene TRBJ2-7, with 7 bases identical to TRBD1. The CDR3 has 15 residues. J lost 4 bases, V lost 2 bases, and 8 bases had no gene match. CDR1 and CDR2 (germline): MNHEY, SMNVEV (reference sequence). The CDR3 DNA reads as TGTGCCAGCAGTTTACGCCCGGTCAGGGGGTACGAGCAGTACTTC. Residues: CASSLRPVRGYEQYF.

This clone has only one observation. V usage is TRBV23-1 and J usage is TRBJ1-1; D is unclear. TRBV23-1 is an open reading frame whose function is uncertain. The ends were cut back, 2 bases at V and 5 bases at J, with 12 bases in the middle. CDR3 size: 14 residues. The CDR3 loop is CASSQPLGWTEAFF. As DNA, the CDR3 is TGCGCCAGCAGTCAACCCCTCGGTTGGACTGAAGCTTTCTTT.

The V gene is TRBV6-5, the J gene TRBJ2-1; D is perhaps TRBD2 (6 bases). V was clipped by 5 bases and J by 8 bases, with 13 bases between them. Per germline, CDR1 MNHEY and CDR2 SVGAGI. CDR3 length: 13 residues. The DNA of the CDR3 is TGTGCCAGCAGTCTCCCGACTAGGCATGAGCAGTTCTTC. Translating it yields CASSLPTRHEQFF.

The V call is TRBV5-1, the J call TRBJ2-5; perhaps TRBD1 as D (6 bases). Germline CDR1 and CDR2: SGHRS and YFSETQ. V was shortened by 0 bases and J by 3 bases, with 12 bases between the two germline ends. The CDR3 extends over 15 amino acids. CDR3 bases: TGCGCCAGCAGCTTGGGCAGGGGAAGGGAAGAGACCCAGTACTTC. Protein sequence: CASSLGRGREETQYF.

The gene calls are TRBV7-2 and TRBJ2-7; D is uncertain. The CDR3 runs 13 residues. Germline CDR1 is SGHTA and CDR2 is FQGNSA. V shed 3 bases and J shed 0 bases, with 6 bases lying between them. CDR3 DNA: TGTGCCAGCAGCTTGGAGTTCTCCTACGAGCAGTACTTC. It encodes CASSLEFSYEQYF. Using reference TRBV7-2 and TRBJ2-7 for the parts outside the CDR3, the full variable domain is GAGVSQSPSNKVTEKGKDVELRCDPISGHTALYWYRQSLGQGLEFLIYFQGNSAPDKSGLPSDRFSAERTGGSVSTLTIQRTQQEDSAVYLCASSLEFSYEQYFGPGTRLTVT.

The V call is TRBV29-1, the J call TRBJ1-2; D is perhaps TRBD1 (5 bases). Trimming took off 5 bases at V and 4 bases at J, with 11 bases between the two ends. Germline loops: CDR1 SQVTM, CDR2 ANQGSEA. CDR3 length equals 12 residues. The CDR3 spells CSVPYGAYGYTF. In DNA, the CDR3 is TGCAGCGTTCCCTACGGGGCCTATGGCTACACCTTC.

The chain combines TRBV27 with TRBJ2-1; D uncertain. The CDR3 covers 13 residues. Between the trimmed V and J ends, which lost 2 bases and 8 bases, there was a span of 10 bases. The germline gives CDR1 MNHEY, CDR2 SMNVEV (reference sequence). The CDR3 sequence: CASSLSEVDEQFF. CDR3 bases: TGTGCCAGCAGTTTAAGTGAGGTCGATGAGCAGTTCTTC.

The chain has TRBV7-6 and TRBJ2-5; weak D call: TRBD1 (5 bases). Germline assignment: CDR1 SGHVS and CDR2 FNYEAQ. This CDR3 spans 14 amino acids. The germline V and J ends were trimmed by 2 bases and 5 bases, with 12 bases remaining between them. CDR3 sequence reads: CASSLIPTAETQYF. In DNA, the CDR3 is TGTGCCAGCAGCTTAATCCCGACAGCGGAGACCCAGTACTTC.

The chain combines TRBV30 with TRBJ1-5; a possible D gene is TRBD1 (5 bases). Germline loops: CDR1 GTSNPN, CDR2 SVGIG (reference sequence). V lost 0 bases, J lost 7 bases, and 16 bases lay in between. The CDR3 has 15 amino acids. The CDR3 protein is CAWSVPRQGWQPQHF. The CDR3 DNA reads as TGTGCCTGGAGTGTACCCCGCCAGGGATGGCAGCCCCAGCATTTT.